A selection of T cell receptor beta chains follows, all from one sample in a study of shared clonotypes between healthy human individuals. The data were produced by immunoSEQ multiplex PCR, yet TCRdb's version contains in-frame clones alone and is incomplete. The data contain about 1.5 million clones, roughly 96% of them singletons. Sample: naive CD4+ T cells sorted from blood. The receptors shown here come from a man under 40 in good health. The CDR3 runs from the conserved cysteine through the conserved F or W. Each record gives: CDR3 protein, CDR3 DNA, V gene, D gene, clone size, J gene. The D gene is left open where the match is weak. Clone size appears in some rows only: once, few, many, or a class for an expanded clone.

cdr3_aa: CSVEGVGTEAFF
cdr3_nt: TGCAGCGTGGAGGGGGTAGGAACTGAAGCTTTCTTT
v_call: TRBV29-1
d_call: NA
clone_size: NA
j_call: TRBJ1-1

cdr3_aa: CASSRDTTTYEQYF
cdr3_nt: TGTGCCAGTAGCCGGGACACCACAACCTACGAGCAGTACTTC
v_call: TRBV19
d_call: NA
clone_size: NA
j_call: TRBJ2-7

cdr3_aa: CASSWGLAGSGPGELFF
cdr3_nt: TGTGCCAGCAGTTGGGGACTAGCGGGATCTGGTCCCGGGGAGCTGTTTTTT
v_call: TRBV28
d_call: TRBD2
clone_size: NA
j_call: TRBJ2-2

cdr3_aa: CASSHGQGQNTEAFF
cdr3_nt: TGTGCCAGCAGCCACGGACAGGGCCAGAACACTGAAGCTTTCTTT
v_call: TRBV5-4
d_call: TRBD1
clone_size: NA
j_call: TRBJ1-1

cdr3_aa: CASSPQGGGQPQHF
cdr3_nt: TGTGCCAGCAGCCCTCAGGGGGGGGGTCAGCCCCAGCATTTT
v_call: TRBV5-5
d_call: TRBD1
clone_size: NA
j_call: TRBJ1-5

cdr3_aa: CASSFGPEETQYF
cdr3_nt: TGTGCCAGCAGCTTTGGGCCTGAGGAGACCCAGTACTTC
v_call: TRBV7-2
d_call: NA
clone_size: NA
j_call: TRBJ2-5

cdr3_aa: CAISESLGYPYGYTF
cdr3_nt: TGTGCCATCAGTGAGTCCCTAGGGTACCCCTATGGCTACACCTTC
v_call: TRBV10-3
d_call: NA
clone_size: NA
j_call: TRBJ1-2

cdr3_aa: CASSYRRGVGGNEQFF
cdr3_nt: TGCGCCAGCAGCTACCGGCGGGGGGTAGGCGGGAATGAGCAGTTCTTC
v_call: TRBV5-1
d_call: TRBD2
clone_size: NA
j_call: TRBJ2-1

cdr3_aa: CASSLERQGVTNEQYF
cdr3_nt: TGTGCCAGCAGTTTAGAGAGACAGGGAGTTACCAACGAGCAGTACTTC
v_call: TRBV28
d_call: TRBD1
clone_size: NA
j_call: TRBJ2-7

cdr3_aa: CASSRTGWNTEAFF
cdr3_nt: TGTGCCAGCAGCCGTACGGGGTGGAACACTGAAGCTTTCTTT
v_call: TRBV7-9
d_call: NA
clone_size: NA
j_call: TRBJ1-1

cdr3_aa: CASSNRGLAGETQYF
cdr3_nt: TGTGCCAGCAGTAATAGGGGACTAGCGGGAGAGACCCAGTACTTC
v_call: TRBV2
d_call: TRBD2
clone_size: once
j_call: TRBJ2-5

cdr3_aa: CASSLPTNNEQFF
cdr3_nt: TGTGCCAGCAGCTTGCCGACTAACAATGAGCAGTTCTTC
v_call: TRBV5-4
d_call: NA
clone_size: once
j_call: TRBJ2-1

cdr3_aa: CASSGNRLGEQFF
cdr3_nt: TGTGCCAGCAGCGGCAACCGACTAGGCGAGCAGTTCTTC
v_call: TRBV7-7
d_call: NA
clone_size: NA
j_call: TRBJ2-1

cdr3_aa: CASSLRTGRAFF
cdr3_nt: TGCGCCAGCAGCCTGCGGACAGGGAGGGCTTTCTTT
v_call: TRBV5-1
d_call: TRBD1
clone_size: NA
j_call: TRBJ1-1

cdr3_aa: CASSYTLRAGVVTDTQYF
cdr3_nt: TGTGCCAGCAGCTATACGCTCCGCGCGGGAGTGGTCACAGATACGCAGTATTTT
v_call: TRBV7-8
d_call: TRBD2
clone_size: NA
j_call: TRBJ2-3

cdr3_aa: CASSQGVAGDFNEQFF
cdr3_nt: TGTGCCAGCAGCCAGGGGGTAGCGGGAGACTTTAACGAGCAGTTCTTC
v_call: TRBV5-4
d_call: TRBD2
clone_size: NA
j_call: TRBJ2-1

cdr3_aa: CASSYGGAGPYEQYF
cdr3_nt: TGTGCCAGCAGTTACGGGGGAGCGGGCCCCTACGAGCAGTACTTC
v_call: TRBV6-5
d_call: NA
clone_size: NA
j_call: TRBJ2-7

cdr3_aa: CAWSVGDQETQYF
cdr3_nt: TGTGCCTGGAGTGTGGGGGATCAAGAGACCCAGTACTTC
v_call: TRBV30
d_call: NA
clone_size: NA
j_call: TRBJ2-5

cdr3_aa: CASSPWGRVEKLFF
cdr3_nt: TGTGCCAGCAGCCCTTGGGGAAGGGTGGAAAAACTGTTTTTT
v_call: TRBV7-2
d_call: NA
clone_size: NA
j_call: TRBJ1-4

cdr3_aa: CASSAGLAGARTDTQYF
cdr3_nt: TGTGCCAGCAGCGCGGGACTAGCGGGTGCTCGCACAGATACGCAGTATTTT
v_call: TRBV7-8
d_call: TRBD2
clone_size: NA
j_call: TRBJ2-3

cdr3_aa: CAWSVYWNTGELFF
cdr3_nt: TGTGCCTGGAGTGTATATTGGAACACCGGGGAGCTGTTTTTT
v_call: TRBV30
d_call: NA
clone_size: NA
j_call: TRBJ2-2

cdr3_aa: CASSVARVDTQYF
cdr3_nt: TGTGCCAGCAGCGTCGCTAGGGTGGATACGCAGTATTTT
v_call: TRBV9
d_call: NA
clone_size: NA
j_call: TRBJ2-3

cdr3_aa: CASSVVFGQGLAGELFF
cdr3_nt: TGTGCCAGCAGTGTCGTTTTTGGACAGGGTCTCGCCGGGGAGCTGTTTTTT
v_call: TRBV2
d_call: TRBD1
clone_size: NA
j_call: TRBJ2-2

cdr3_aa: CASSLGRGLTGANVLTF
cdr3_nt: TGTGCCAGCAGCTTGGGGCGGGGTCTAACTGGGGCCAACGTCCTGACTTTC
v_call: TRBV11-2
d_call: NA
clone_size: NA
j_call: TRBJ2-6

cdr3_aa: CASSIDLQGAYYEQYF
cdr3_nt: TGTGCCAGTAGTATAGATCTACAGGGGGCGTACTACGAGCAGTACTTC
v_call: TRBV19
d_call: TRBD1
clone_size: NA
j_call: TRBJ2-7

cdr3_aa: CASSVNGLNGMGEKLFF
cdr3_nt: TGTGCCAGCAGCGTGAATGGACTGAATGGGATGGGAGAAAAACTGTTTTTT
v_call: TRBV5-6
d_call: NA
clone_size: NA
j_call: TRBJ1-4

cdr3_aa: CASSPSKVTSGGGYQETQYF
cdr3_nt: TGTGCCAGCAGCCCGTCCAAAGTGACTAGCGGAGGGGGGTACCAAGAGACCCAGTACTTC
v_call: TRBV7-6
d_call: TRBD2
clone_size: NA
j_call: TRBJ2-5

cdr3_aa: CASNPNRGGPSNYGYTF
cdr3_nt: TGTGCCAGCAACCCTAATCGAGGGGGCCCATCTAACTATGGCTACACCTTC
v_call: TRBV2
d_call: TRBD1
clone_size: NA
j_call: TRBJ1-2

cdr3_aa: CAIEIGTGRNEQFF
cdr3_nt: TGTGCCATCGAGATCGGGACAGGGCGGAATGAGCAGTTCTTC
v_call: TRBV28
d_call: TRBD1
clone_size: NA
j_call: TRBJ2-1